The 3 T cell receptor beta chains given below trace back to one sample, sequenced in a study of cytomegalovirus exposure and HLA in healthy donors. The PCR was carried out with 60 Vbeta primers and 13 Jbeta primers. TCRdb's copy holds only in-frame clones and misses some; the assay was immunoSEQ multiplex PCR. The sample has about 99,000 clones; 70% to 80% are singletons. The specimen was PBMCs. The receptors derive from a man aged 35 to 55 in good health and CMV-seronegative.

The chain uses TRBV7-8 and TRBJ2-5, with 8 nucleotides matching TRBD2. The tail of the sequence fits TRBJ2-7 better, so the J call may be wrong. Germline CDR1 is SGHVS and CDR2 is FQNEAQ. The CDR3 covers 18 residues. The CDR3 reads CASSLVAVTSASSLEQYF. The CDR3 DNA follows: TGTGCCAGCAGCTTAGTTGCCGTGACTAGCGCCTCCTCCCTCGAGCAGTACTTC.

The rearrangement links TRBV5-1 to TRBJ1-1; the D gene is possibly TRBD1 (6 bases). V was shortened by 3 bases and J by 7 bases, with 13 bases between the two germline ends. The germline CDR1 and CDR2 sequences are SGHRS and YFSETQ. There are 13 residues in the CDR3. The CDR3 DNA sequence: TGCGCCAGCAGCTCTGGACAGACTATTGAAGCTTTCTTT. Amino acid sequence: CASSSGQTIEAFF.

In this sample, this clone turned up a few times. V and J are TRBV6-5 and TRBJ1-1; TRBD1 is a possible D gene (5 bases). The CDR3 is 12 residues long. Trimming shortened V by 6 bases and J by 11 bases, and 16 bases separated the two germline ends. Germline V CDR1 and CDR2: MNHEY, SVGAGI. CDR3 protein: CASSSGGILAFF. DNA of the CDR3: TGTGCCAGCAGCTCCGGGGGGATCCTTGCTTTCTTT.